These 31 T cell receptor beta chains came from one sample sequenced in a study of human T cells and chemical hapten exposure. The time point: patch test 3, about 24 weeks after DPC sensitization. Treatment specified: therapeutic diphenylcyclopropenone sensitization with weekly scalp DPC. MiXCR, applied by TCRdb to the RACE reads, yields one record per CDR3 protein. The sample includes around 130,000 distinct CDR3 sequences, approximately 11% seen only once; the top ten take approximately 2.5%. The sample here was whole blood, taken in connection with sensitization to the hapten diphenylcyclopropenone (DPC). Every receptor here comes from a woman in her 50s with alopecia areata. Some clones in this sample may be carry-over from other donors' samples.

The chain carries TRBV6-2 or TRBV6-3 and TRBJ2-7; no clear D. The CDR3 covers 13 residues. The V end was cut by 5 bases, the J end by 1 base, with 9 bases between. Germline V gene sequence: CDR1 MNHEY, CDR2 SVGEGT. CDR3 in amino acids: CASSTERSYEQYF. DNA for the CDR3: TGTGCCAGCAGTACAGAAAGGTCCTACGAGCAGTACTTC.

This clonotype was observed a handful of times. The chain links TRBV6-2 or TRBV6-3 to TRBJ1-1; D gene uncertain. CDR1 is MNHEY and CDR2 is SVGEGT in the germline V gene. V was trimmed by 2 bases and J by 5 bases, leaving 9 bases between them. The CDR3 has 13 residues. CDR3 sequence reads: CASSYGQRTEAFF. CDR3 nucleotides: TGTGCCAGCAGTTACGGCCAGAGGACTGAAGCTTTCTTT.

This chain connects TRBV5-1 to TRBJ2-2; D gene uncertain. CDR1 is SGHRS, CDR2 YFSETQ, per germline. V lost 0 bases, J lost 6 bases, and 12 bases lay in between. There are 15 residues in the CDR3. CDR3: CASSLANRLAGELFF. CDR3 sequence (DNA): TGCGCCAGCAGCTTGGCCAATCGATTGGCCGGGGAGCTGTTTTTT.

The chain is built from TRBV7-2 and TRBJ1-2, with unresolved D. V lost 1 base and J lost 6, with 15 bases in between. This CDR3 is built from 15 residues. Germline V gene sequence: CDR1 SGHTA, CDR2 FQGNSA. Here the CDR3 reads CASSLVRSGVDGYTF. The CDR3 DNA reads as TGTGCCAGCAGCTTAGTCAGATCGGGAGTCGATGGCTACACCTTC.

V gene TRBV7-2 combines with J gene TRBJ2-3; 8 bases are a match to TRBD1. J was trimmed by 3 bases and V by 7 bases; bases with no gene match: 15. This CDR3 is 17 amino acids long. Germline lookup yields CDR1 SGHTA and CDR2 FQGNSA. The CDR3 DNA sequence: TGTGCCAGCACCCAGACAGGGGTCGTGGGTCGAACAGATACGCAGTATTTT. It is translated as CASTQTGVVGRTDTQYF.

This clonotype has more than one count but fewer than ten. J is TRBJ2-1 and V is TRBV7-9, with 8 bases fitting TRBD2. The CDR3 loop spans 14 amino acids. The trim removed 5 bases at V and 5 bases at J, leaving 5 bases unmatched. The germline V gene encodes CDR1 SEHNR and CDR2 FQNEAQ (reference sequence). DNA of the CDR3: TGTGCCAGCAGCATTAGCGGGACTCACAATGAGCAGTTCTTC. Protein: CASSISGTHNEQFF.

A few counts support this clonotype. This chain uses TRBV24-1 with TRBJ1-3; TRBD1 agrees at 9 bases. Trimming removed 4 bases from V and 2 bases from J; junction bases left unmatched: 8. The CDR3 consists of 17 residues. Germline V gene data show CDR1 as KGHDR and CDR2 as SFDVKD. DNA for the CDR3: TGTGCCACCAGTGAAAGCGGACAGGGGATGGCTGGAAACACCATATATTTT. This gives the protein CATSESGQGMAGNTIYF.

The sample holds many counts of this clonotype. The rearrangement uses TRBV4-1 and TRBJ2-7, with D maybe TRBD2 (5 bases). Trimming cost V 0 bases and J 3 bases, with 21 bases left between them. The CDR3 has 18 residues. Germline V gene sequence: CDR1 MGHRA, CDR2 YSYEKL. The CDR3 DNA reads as TGCGCCAGCAGCCAAGACGTTCGAGGGAAAAGGGTGAACTACGAGCAGTACTTC. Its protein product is CASSQDVRGKRVNYEQYF.

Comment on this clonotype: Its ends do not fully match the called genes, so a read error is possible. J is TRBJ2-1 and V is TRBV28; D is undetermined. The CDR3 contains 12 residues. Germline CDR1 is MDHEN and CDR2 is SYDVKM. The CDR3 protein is CASQIGGIPPLF. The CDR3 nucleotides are TGTGCCAGCCAGATCGGTGGCATCCCCCCGCTCTTC.

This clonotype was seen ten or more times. The CDR3 loop is CSVVRGKDYEQYF. CDR3 nucleotide sequence: TGCAGCGTTGTAAGGGGAAAAGACTACGAGCAGTACTTC. V and J are TRBV29-1 and TRBJ2-7; D is possibly TRBD1 (5 bases). The ends were cut back, 4 bases at V and 3 bases at J, with 13 bases in the middle. CDR1 is SQVTM, CDR2 ANQGSEA, per germline. CDR3 size: 13 residues.

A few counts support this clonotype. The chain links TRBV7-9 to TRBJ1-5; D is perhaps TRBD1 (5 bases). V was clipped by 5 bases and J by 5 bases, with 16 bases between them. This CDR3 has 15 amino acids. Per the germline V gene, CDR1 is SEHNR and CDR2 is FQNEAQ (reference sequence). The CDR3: CASSGNRDGHQPQHF. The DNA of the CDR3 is TGTGCCAGCAGCGGGAACCGGGACGGGCATCAGCCCCAGCATTTT. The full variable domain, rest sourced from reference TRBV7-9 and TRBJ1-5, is DTGVSQNPRHKITKRGQNVTFRCDPISEHNRLYWYRQTLGQGPEFLTYFQNEAQLEKSRLLSDRFSAERPKGSFSTLEIQRTEQGDSAMYLCASSGNRDGHQPQHFGDGTRLSIL.

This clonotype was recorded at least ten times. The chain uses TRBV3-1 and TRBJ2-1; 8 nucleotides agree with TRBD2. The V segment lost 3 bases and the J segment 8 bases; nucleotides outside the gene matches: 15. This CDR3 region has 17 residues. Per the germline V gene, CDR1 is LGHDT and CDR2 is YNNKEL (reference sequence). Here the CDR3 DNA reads TGTGCCAGCAGCCACGGGCCCGGGACTAGTCTAAGGGATGAGCAGTTCTTC. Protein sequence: CASSHGPGTSLRDEQFF.

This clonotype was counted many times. CDR3: CSVAQTGQGTQYF. The CDR3, as DNA: TGCAGCGTTGCCCAAACGGGACAGGGGACCCAGTACTTC. The chain has TRBV29-1 and TRBJ2-5; 9 nucleotides agree with TRBD1. The CDR3 contains 13 residues. CDR1 SQVTM and CDR2 ANQGSEA come from the germline V gene. The V segment lost 4 bases and the J segment 7 bases; nucleotides outside the gene matches: 7.

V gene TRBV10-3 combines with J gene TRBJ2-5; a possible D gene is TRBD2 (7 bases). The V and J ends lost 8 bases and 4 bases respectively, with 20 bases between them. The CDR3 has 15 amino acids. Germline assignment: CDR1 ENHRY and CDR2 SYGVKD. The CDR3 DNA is TGTGCCATCGGGGGCTTGCGGGAGAGGGGAGAGACCCAGTACTTC. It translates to CAIGGLRERGETQYF.

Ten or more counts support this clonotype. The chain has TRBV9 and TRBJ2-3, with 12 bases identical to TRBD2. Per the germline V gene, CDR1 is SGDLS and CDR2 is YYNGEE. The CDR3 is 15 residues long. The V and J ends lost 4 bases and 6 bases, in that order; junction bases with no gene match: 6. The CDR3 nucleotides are TGTGCCAGCAGCCTAGCGGGAGGGCCGGCGGATACGCAGTATTTT. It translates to CASSLAGGPADTQYF.

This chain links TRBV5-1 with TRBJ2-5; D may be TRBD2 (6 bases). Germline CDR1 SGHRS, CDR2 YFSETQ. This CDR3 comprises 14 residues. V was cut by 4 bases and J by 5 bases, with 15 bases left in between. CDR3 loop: CASSRDSYGETQYF. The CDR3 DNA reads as TGCGCCAGCAGCAGGGACTCTTACGGGGAGACCCAGTACTTC.

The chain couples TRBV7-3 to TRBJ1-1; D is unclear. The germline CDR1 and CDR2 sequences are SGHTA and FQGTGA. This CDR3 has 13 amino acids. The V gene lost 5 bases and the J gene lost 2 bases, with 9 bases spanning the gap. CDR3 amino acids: CASSALGNTEAFF. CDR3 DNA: TGTGCCAGCAGCGCCCTGGGAAACACTGAAGCTTTCTTT.

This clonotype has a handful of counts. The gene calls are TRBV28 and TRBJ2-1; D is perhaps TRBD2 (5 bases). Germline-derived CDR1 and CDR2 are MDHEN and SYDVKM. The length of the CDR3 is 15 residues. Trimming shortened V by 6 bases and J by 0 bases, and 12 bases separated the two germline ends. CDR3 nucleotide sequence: TGTGCCAGCAGAAAGCGGCCCGCCTCCTACAATGAGCAGTTCTTC. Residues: CASRKRPASYNEQFF.

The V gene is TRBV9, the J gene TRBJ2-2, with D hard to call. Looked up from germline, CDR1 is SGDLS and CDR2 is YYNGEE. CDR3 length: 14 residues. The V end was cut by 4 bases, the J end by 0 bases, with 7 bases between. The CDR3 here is CASSRDTNTGELFF. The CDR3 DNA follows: TGTGCCAGCAGCCGCGACACGAACACCGGGGAGCTGTTTTTT. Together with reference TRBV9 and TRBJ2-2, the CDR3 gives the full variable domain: DSGVTQTPKHLITATGQRVTLRCSPRSGDLSVYWYQQSLDQGLQFLIQYYNGEERAKGNILERFSAQQFPDLHSELNLSSLELGDSALYFCASSRDTNTGELFFGEGSRLTVL.

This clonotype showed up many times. CDR3 loop: CASRGRSSYEQYF. In nucleotides, the CDR3 is TGTGCCAGCAGGGGCCGGAGCTCCTACGAGCAGTACTTC. The J gene is TRBJ2-7, the V gene TRBV3-1, with D uncertain. CDR1 and CDR2 (germline): LGHDT, YNNKEL (reference sequence). The CDR3 sequence is 13 residues long. Trimming cost V 6 bases and J 0 bases, with 9 bases left between them.

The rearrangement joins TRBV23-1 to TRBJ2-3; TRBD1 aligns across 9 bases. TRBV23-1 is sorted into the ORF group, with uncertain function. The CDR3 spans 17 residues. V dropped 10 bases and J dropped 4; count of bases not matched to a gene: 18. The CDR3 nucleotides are TGCGCCACCACGGGCCCCAACGGGACAGGGAGGTCAGATACGCAGTATTTT. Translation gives CATTGPNGTGRSDTQYF.

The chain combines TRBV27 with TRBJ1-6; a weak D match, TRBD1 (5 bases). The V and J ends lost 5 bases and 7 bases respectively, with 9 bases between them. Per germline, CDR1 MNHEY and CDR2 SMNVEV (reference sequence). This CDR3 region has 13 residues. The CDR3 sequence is CASSLGPNSPLHF. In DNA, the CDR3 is TGTGCCAGCAGTCTGGGACCCAATTCACCCCTCCACTTT.

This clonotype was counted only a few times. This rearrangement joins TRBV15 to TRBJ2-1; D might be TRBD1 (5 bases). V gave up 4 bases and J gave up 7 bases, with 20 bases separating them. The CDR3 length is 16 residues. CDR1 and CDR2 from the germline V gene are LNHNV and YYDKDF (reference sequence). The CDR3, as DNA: TGTGCCACCAGCATACCACCAAGGGGCGCAAATAATGAGCAGTTCTTC. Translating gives CATSIPPRGANNEQFF.

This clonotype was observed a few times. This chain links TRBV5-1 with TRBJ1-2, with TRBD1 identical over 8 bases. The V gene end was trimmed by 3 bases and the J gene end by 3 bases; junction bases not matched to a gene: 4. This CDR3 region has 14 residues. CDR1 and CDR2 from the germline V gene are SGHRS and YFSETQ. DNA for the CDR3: TGCGCCAGCAGCTCTGGACAGGGTGACTATGGCTACACCTTC. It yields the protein CASSSGQGDYGYTF.

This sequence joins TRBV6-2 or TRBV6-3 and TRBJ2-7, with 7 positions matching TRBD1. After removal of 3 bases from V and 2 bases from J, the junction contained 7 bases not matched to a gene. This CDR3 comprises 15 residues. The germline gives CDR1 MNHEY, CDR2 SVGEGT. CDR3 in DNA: TGTGCCAGCAGTTATCCAGGGGGATCGACCTACGAGCAGTACTTC. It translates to CASSYPGGSTYEQYF.

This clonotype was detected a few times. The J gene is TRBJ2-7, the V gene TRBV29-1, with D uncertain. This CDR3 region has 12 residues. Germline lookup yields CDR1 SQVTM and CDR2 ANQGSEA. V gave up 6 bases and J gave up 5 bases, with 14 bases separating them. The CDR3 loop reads CSVQVVGHEQYF. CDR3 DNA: TGCAGCGTCCAGGTCGTCGGGCACGAGCAGTACTTC.

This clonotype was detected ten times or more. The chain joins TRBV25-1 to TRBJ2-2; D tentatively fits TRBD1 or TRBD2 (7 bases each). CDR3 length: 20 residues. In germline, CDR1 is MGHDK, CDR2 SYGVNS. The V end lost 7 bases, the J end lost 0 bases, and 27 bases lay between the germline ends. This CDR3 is CASTPKGASGAPANTGELFF. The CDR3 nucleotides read TGTGCCAGCACCCCAAAGGGGGCTAGCGGAGCCCCAGCGAACACCGGGGAGCTGTTTTTT.

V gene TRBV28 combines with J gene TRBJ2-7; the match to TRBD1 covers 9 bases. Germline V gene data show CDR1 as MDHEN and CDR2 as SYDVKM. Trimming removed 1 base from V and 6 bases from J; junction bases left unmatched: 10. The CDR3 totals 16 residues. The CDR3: CASSLYATGGSGEQYF. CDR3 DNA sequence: TGTGCCAGCAGTTTATACGCGACAGGGGGTTCGGGCGAGCAGTACTTC.

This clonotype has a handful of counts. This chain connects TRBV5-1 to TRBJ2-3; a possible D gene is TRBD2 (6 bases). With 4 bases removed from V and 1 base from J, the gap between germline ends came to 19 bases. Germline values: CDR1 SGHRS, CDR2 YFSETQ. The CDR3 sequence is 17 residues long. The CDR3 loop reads CASSPPLGSRGTDTQYF. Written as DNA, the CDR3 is TGCGCCAGCAGCCCACCCCTCGGGAGCCGTGGCACAGATACGCAGTATTTT.

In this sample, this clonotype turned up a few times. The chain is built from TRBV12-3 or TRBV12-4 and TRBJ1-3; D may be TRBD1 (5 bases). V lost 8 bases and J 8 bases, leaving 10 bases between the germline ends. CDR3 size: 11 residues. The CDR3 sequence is CASLGGYTIYF. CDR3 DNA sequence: TGTGCCAGCCTGGGGGGTTACACCATATATTTT.

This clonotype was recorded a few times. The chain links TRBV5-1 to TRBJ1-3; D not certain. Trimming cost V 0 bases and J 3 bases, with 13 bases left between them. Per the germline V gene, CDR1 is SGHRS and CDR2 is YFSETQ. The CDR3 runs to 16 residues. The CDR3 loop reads CASSLELSADGNTIYF. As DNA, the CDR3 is TGCGCCAGCAGCTTGGAGCTGTCGGCTGATGGAAACACCATATATTTT.